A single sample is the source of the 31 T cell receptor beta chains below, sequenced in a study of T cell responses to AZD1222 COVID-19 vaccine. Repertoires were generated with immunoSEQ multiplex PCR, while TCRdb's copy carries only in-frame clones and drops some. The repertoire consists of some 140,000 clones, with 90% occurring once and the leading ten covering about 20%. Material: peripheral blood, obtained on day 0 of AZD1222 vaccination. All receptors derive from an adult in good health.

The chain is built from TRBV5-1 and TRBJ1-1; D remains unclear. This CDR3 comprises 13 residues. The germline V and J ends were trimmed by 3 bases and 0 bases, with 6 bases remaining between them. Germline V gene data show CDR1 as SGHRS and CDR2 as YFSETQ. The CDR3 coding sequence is TGCGCCAGCAGCTCTGGACTGAACACTGAAGCTTTCTTT. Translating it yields CASSSGLNTEAFF. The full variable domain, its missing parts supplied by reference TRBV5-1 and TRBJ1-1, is KAGVTQTPRYLIKTRGQQVTLSCSPISGHRSVSWYQQTPGQGLQFLFEYFSETQRNKGNFPGRFSGRQFSNSRSEMNVSTLELGDSALYLCASSSGLNTEAFFGQGTRLTVV.

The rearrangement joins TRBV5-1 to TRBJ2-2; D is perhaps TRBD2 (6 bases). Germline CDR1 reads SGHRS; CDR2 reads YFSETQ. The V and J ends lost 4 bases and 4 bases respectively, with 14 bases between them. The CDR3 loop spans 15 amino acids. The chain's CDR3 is CASSSLGGSTGELFF. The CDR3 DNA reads TGCGCCAGCAGCAGCCTAGGAGGGTCCACCGGGGAGCTGTTTTTT.

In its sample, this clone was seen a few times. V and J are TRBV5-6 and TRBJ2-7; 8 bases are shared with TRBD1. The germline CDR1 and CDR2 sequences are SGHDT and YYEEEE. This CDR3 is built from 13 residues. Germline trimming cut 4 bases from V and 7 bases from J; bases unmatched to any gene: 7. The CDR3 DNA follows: TGTGCCAGCAGCCCTGGGACAGGTGGGGAGCAGTACTTC. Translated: CASSPGTGGEQYF.

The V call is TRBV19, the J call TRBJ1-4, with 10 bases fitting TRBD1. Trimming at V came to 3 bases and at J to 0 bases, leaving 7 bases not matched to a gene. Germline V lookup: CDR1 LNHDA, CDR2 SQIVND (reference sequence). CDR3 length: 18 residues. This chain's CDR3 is CASSIPGQGSSTNEKLFF. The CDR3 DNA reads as TGTGCCAGTAGTATTCCGGGACAGGGGTCTTCAACTAATGAAAAACTGTTTTTT.

The CDR3 reads CASSPRRERSSSSYNEQFF. CDR3 nucleotide sequence: TGTGCCAGCAGCCCCAGGCGGGAGAGGAGCTCCAGCTCCTACAATGAGCAGTTCTTC. The rearrangement joins TRBV14 to TRBJ2-1, with 7 bases fitting TRBD2. Germline V gene data show CDR1 as SGHDN and CDR2 as FVKESK. V was clipped by 4 bases and J by 0 bases; unmatched bases: 15. The CDR3 extends over 19 amino acids.

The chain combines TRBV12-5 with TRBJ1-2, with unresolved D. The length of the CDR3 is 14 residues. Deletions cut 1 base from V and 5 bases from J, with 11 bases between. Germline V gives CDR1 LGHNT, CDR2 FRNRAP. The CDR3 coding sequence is TGTGCTAGTGGTTTGGACGGCTTACCATATGGCTACACCTTC. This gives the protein CASGLDGLPYGYTF.

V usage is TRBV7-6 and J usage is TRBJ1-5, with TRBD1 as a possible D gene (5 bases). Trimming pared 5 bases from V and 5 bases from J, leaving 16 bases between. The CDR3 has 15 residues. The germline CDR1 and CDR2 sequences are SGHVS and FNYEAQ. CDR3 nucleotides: TGTGCCAGCAGCCTTGGGACCCGGGGGGATCAGCCCCAGCATTTT. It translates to CASSLGTRGDQPQHF.

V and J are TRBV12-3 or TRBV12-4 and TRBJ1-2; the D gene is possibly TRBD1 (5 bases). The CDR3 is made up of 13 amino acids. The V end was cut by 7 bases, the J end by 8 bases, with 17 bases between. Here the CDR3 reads CASTPQRGLGYTF. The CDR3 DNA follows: TGTGCCAGCACCCCCCAGAGGGGACTGGGCTACACCTTC.

CDR3 in DNA: TGTGCCAGCAGCGGGGTGGCAGCTAATCAGCCCCAGCATTTT. The encoded protein is CASSGVAANQPQHF. The chain recombines TRBV2 with TRBJ1-5; D not certain. Germline assignment: CDR1 SNHLY and CDR2 FYNNEI. The germline V and J ends were trimmed by 6 bases and 4 bases, with 13 bases remaining between them. The CDR3 length is 14 residues.

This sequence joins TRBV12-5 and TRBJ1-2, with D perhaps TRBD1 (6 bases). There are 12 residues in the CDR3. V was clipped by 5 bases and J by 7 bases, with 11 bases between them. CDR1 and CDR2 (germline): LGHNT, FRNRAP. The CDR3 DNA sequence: TGTGCTAGTGGTAACGGACAGTTTGGCTACACCTTC. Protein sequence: CASGNGQFGYTF.

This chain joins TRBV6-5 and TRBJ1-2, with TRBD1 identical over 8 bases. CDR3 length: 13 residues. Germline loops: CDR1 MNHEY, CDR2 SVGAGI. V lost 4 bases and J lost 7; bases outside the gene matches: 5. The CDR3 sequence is CASSSEDRAGYTF. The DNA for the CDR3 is TGTGCCAGCAGTTCAGAGGACAGGGCTGGCTACACCTTC.

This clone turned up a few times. In DNA, the CDR3 is TGTGCCAGCAGCCAAGGGGATAGCACTGAAGCTTTCTTT. Protein: CASSQGDSTEAFF. The rearrangement uses TRBV14 and TRBJ1-1; D is unclear. Trimming took 1 base from V and 4 from J, leaving 7 bases between them. The CDR3 covers 13 residues. Germline lookup yields CDR1 SGHDN and CDR2 FVKESK.

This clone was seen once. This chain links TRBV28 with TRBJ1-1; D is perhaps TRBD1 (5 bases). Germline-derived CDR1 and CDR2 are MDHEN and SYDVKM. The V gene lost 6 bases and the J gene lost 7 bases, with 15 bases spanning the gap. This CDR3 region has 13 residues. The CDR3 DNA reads TGTGCCAGCAGCCGAGCCTACAGGTTTGAAGCTTTCTTT. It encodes CASSRAYRFEAFF.

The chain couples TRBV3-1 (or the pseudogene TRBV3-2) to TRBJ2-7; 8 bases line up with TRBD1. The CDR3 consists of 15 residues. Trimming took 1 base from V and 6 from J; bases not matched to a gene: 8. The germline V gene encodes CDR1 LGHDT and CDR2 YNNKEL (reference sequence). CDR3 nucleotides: TGTGCCAGCAGCCAAGGGATCCACAGGGGGAGCGAGCAGTACTTC. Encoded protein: CASSQGIHRGSEQYF.

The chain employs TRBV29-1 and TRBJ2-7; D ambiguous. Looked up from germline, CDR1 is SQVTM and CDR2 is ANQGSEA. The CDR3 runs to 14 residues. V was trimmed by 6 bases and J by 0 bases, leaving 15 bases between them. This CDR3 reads CSVVRRASSYEQYF. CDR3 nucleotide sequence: TGCAGCGTCGTACGAAGGGCTAGCTCCTACGAGCAGTACTTC.

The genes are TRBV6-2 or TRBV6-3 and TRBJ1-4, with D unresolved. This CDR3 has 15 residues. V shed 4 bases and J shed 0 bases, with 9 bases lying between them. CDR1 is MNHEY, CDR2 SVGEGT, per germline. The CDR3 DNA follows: TGTGCCAGCAGTTCGTCAAAGACAACTAATGAAAAACTGTTTTTT. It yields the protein CASSSSKTTNEKLFF.

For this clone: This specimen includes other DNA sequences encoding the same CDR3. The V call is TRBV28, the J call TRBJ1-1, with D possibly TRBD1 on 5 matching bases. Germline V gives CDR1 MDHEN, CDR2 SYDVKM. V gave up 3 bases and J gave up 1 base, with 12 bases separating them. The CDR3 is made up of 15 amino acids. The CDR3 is CASSFPRQGNTEAFF. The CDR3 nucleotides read TGTGCCAGCAGTTTCCCCCGGCAGGGGAACACTGAAGCTTTCTTT.

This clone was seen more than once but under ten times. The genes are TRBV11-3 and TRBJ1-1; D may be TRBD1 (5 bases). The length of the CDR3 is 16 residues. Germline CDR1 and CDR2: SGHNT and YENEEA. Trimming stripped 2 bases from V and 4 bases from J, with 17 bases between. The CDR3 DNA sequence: TGTGCCAGCAGCTTATACTCCGGGACCGCCGCCACTGAAGCTTTCTTT. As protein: CASSLYSGTAATEAFF.

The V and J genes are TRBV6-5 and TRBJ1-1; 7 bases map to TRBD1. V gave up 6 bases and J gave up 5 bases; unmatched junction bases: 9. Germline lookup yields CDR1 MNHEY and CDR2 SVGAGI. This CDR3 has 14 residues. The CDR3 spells CASRTRGGLTEAFF. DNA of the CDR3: TGTGCCAGCAGAACCAGGGGGGGGTTAACTGAAGCTTTCTTT.

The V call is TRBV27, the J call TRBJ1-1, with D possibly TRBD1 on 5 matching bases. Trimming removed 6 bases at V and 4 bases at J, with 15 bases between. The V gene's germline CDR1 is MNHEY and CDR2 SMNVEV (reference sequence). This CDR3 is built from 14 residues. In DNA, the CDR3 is TGTGCCAGCAGCCTCACCGCCAGGGCCACTGAAGCTTTCTTT. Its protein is CASSLTARATEAFF.

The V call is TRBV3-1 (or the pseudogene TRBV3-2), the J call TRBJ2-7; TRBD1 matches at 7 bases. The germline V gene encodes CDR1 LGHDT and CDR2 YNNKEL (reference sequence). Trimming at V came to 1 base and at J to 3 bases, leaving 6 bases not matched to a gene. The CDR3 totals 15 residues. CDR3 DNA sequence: TGTGCCAGCAGCCAAGCCCCGGGACAGAACTACGAGCAGTACTTC. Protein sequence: CASSQAPGQNYEQYF.

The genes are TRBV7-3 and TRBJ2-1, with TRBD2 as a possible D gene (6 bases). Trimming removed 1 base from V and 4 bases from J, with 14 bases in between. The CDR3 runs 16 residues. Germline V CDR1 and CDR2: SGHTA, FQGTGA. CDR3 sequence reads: CASSLKVASEYNEQFF. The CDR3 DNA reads TGTGCCAGCAGCTTAAAGGTGGCTAGCGAATACAATGAGCAGTTCTTC.

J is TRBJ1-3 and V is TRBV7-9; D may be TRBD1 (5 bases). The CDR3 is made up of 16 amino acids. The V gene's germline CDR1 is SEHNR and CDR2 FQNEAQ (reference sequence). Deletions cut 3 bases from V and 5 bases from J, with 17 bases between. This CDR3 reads CASSFFSRDGRNTIYF. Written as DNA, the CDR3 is TGTGCCAGCAGCTTCTTTTCGAGGGACGGTCGAAACACCATATATTTT.

The CDR3 here is CASSESPTGFGGNTIYF. CDR3 sequence (DNA): TGTGCCAGCAGTGAATCCCCGACAGGGTTCGGTGGAAACACCATATATTTT. The chain links TRBV6-1 to TRBJ1-3, with 7 bases lining up with TRBD1. V lost 2 bases, J lost 3 bases, and 10 bases stayed unmatched. The V gene's germline CDR1 is MNHNS and CDR2 SASEGT. The CDR3 runs to 17 residues.

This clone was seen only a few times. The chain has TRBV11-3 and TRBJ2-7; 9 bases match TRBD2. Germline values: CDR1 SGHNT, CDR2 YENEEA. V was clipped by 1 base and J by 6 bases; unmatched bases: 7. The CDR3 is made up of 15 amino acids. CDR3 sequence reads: CASSLGAGTSSEQYF. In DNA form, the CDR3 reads TGTGCCAGCAGCTTAGGAGCCGGGACTAGCTCCGAGCAGTACTTC.

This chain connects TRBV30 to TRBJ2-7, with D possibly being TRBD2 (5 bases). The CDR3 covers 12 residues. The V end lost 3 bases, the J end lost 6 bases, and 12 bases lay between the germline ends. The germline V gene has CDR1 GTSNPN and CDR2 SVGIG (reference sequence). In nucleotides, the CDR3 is TGTGCCTGGAGAAGAGGAGGCGGCGAGCAGTACTTC. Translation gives CAWRRGGGEQYF.

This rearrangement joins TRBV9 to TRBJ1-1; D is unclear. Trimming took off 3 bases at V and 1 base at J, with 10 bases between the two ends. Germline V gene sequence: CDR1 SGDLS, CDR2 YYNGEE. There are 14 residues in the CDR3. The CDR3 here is CASSAILANTEAFF. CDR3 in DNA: TGTGCCAGCAGCGCCATCCTTGCGAACACTGAAGCTTTCTTT.

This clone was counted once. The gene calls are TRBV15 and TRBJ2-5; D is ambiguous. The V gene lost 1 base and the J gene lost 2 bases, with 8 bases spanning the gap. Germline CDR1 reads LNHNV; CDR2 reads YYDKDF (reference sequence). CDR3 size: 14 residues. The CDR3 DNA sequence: TGTGCCACCAGCAGAGTTAATACGCAAGAGACCCAGTACTTC. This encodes CATSRVNTQETQYF.

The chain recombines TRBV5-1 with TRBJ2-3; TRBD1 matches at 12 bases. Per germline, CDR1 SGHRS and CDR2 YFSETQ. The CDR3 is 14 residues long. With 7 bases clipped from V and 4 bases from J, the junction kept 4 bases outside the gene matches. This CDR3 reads CASSGQGAADTQYF. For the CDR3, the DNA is TGCGCCAGCTCGGGACAGGGGGCAGCAGATACGCAGTATTTT.

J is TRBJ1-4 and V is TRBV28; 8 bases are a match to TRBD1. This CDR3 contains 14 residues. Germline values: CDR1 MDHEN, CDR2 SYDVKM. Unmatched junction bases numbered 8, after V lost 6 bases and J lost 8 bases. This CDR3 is CASSFGQGTEKLFF. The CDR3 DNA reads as TGTGCCAGCAGCTTTGGACAGGGTACAGAAAAACTGTTTTTT.

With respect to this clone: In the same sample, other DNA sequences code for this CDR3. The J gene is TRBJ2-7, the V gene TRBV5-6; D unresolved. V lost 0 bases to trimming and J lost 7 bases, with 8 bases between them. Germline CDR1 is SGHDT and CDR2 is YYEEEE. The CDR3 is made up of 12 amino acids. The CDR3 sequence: CASSLELMEQYF. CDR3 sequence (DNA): TGTGCCAGCAGCTTGGAGTTAATGGAGCAGTACTTC. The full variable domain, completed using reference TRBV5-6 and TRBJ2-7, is DAGVTQSPTHLIKTRGQQVTLRCSPKSGHDTVSWYQQALGQGPQFIFQYYEEEERQRGNFPDRFSGHQFPNYSSELNVNALLLGDSALYLCASSLELMEQYFGPGTRLTVT.